Listed below are T cell receptor beta chains from one sample, sequenced in a study of blood T cells in healthy people across ages. TCRdb reanalysed the 5' RACE reads using MiXCR and keeps one entry per CDR3 protein. The sample yields about 1 million distinct CDR3 sequences, 45% seen once. Material for sequencing was blood. The receptors were gathered from a woman aged 55-69 years in good health. CDR3s include the opening cysteine and the closing phenylalanine or tryptophan. A D gene is named only where the DNA matches it firmly. Size is omitted from some rows. Given values are once, few, many or a class for expanded clones.

CDR3 protein	CDR3 DNA	D gene	V gene	clone size	J gene
CASSSTVGQGAYNEQYF	TGTGCCAGCAGCAGCACCGTGGGACAGGGGGCCTACAATGAGCAGTACTTC	TRBD1	TRBV9	once	TRBJ2-7
CASSPLLGGRGHEQFF	TGTGCCAGCAGCCCCCTCTTGGGAGGGCGCGGCCATGAGCAGTTCTTC	TRBD2	TRBV7-9	NA	TRBJ2-1
CASSLSVTSGRGARETQYF	TGTGCCAGCAGCTTAAGCGTAACTAGCGGGAGAGGGGCCAGAGAGACCCAGTACTTC	TRBD2	TRBV11-2	NA	TRBJ2-5
CATSRVAQETIQYF	TGTGCCACCAGCAGGGTTGCTCAGGAGACCATTCAGTACTTC	NA	TRBV15	NA	TRBJ2-4
CAISEPGGGVTDTQYF	TGTGCCATCAGTGAGCCGGGAGGCGGGGTGACAGATACGCAGTATTTT	TRBD2	TRBV10-3	few	TRBJ2-3
CATSAGPGVEQYF	TGTGCCACCAGCGCCGGACCAGGGGTCGAGCAGTACTTC	NA	TRBV10-3	NA	TRBJ2-7
CASSSLAVPYNEQFF	TGTGCCAGCAGCTCCTTAGCGGTACCCTACAATGAGCAGTTCTTC	NA	TRBV7-8	NA	TRBJ2-1
CASSSDRDGYGYTF	TGTGCCAGCAGTTCGGACAGGGACGGCTATGGCTACACCTTC	TRBD1	TRBV27	NA	TRBJ1-2
CAISESWDNLGEQFF	TGTGCCATCAGTGAGTCATGGGACAATTTAGGTGAGCAGTTCTTC	NA	TRBV10-3	NA	TRBJ2-1
CASSNYIDYGYTF	TGTGCCAGCAGTAACTATATTGACTATGGCTACACCTTC	NA	TRBV6-2/TRBV6-3	NA	TRBJ1-2
CASSWSGPGSTDTQYF	TGTGCCAGCAGTTGGTCGGGGCCAGGAAGCACAGATACGCAGTATTTT	NA	TRBV28	NA	TRBJ2-3
CSANGEGASTDTQYF	TGCAGTGCCAACGGGGAAGGCGCTAGCACAGATACGCAGTATTTT	NA	TRBV20-1	NA	TRBJ2-3
CASRRSGKGYNEQFF	TGTGCCAGCAGACGGAGCGGGAAGGGCTACAATGAGCAGTTCTTC	TRBD2	TRBV6-5	once	TRBJ2-1
CASSQGQGKSPLHF	TGTGCCAGCAGCCAAGGACAGGGGAAGTCACCCCTCCACTTT	TRBD1	TRBV3-1	few	TRBJ1-6
CASSSTTGRRAYNEQFF	TGTGCCAGCAGTTCGACAACAGGCCGACGAGCCTACAATGAGCAGTTCTTC	NA	TRBV27	NA	TRBJ2-1
CASSLSDIEGIFNEQFF	TGTGCCAGCAGCTTAAGTGATATCGAGGGGATCTTCAATGAGCAGTTCTTC	NA	TRBV11-1	NA	TRBJ2-1
CASSRGGLAKNIQYF	TGTGCCAGCAGTCGTGGGGGACTCGCCAAAAACATTCAGTACTTC	NA	TRBV6-5	few	TRBJ2-4
CASSDRGHYGYTF	TGTGCCAGCAGTGATCGTGGCCACTATGGCTACACCTTC	NA	TRBV6-1	NA	TRBJ1-2
CASSSGQGGNQPQHF	TGTGCCAGCAGTTCCGGACAGGGCGGGAATCAGCCCCAGCATTTT	TRBD1	TRBV27	NA	TRBJ1-5
CASSSPGEADTQYF	TGTGCCAGCAGTTCCCCCGGAGAGGCAGATACGCAGTATTTT	NA	TRBV28	NA	TRBJ2-3
CASSSTGGQYF	TGTGCCAGCAGTTCGACAGGCGGGCAGTACTTC	NA	TRBV12-3/TRBV12-4	NA	TRBJ2-7
CASRGEPQETQYF	TGTGCCAGCAGGGGGGAACCCCAAGAGACCCAGTACTTC	NA	TRBV2	NA	TRBJ2-5
CASKWREREGADTQYF	TGTGCCAGCAAATGGAGGGAGCGTGAGGGGGCAGATACGCAGTATTTT	NA	TRBV12-3/TRBV12-4	NA	TRBJ2-3
CASIFSIYEQYF	TGTGCCAGCATCTTTTCCATCTACGAGCAGTACTTC	NA	TRBV7-9	NA	TRBJ2-7
CASSHENPGTELCEQYF	TGTGCCAGCAGCCACGAAAACCCCGGGACAGAGCTCTGCGAGCAGTACTTC	TRBD1	TRBV7-9	NA	TRBJ2-7
CANSLNHRGRAYEQYF	TGTGCTAACTCGTTAAATCACAGGGGACGGGCCTACGAGCAGTACTTC	TRBD1	TRBV12-5	NA	TRBJ2-7
CSATLLGNEQFF	TGCAGTGCCACCCTTTTGGGCAATGAGCAGTTCTTC	NA	TRBV20-1	few	TRBJ2-1
CASSVTSGLRNEQFF	TGTGCCAGCAGCGTTACTAGTGGCCTGAGGAATGAGCAGTTCTTC	NA	TRBV7-8	few	TRBJ2-1
CASSHWGNEQYF	TGTGCCAGCAGTCATTGGGGGAATGAGCAGTACTTC	NA	TRBV7-9	NA	TRBJ2-5
CASSLNRDLEQYF	TGTGCCAGCAGTTTAAATCGGGATCTCGAGCAGTACTTC	NA	TRBV12-3/TRBV12-4	NA	TRBJ2-7
CASSSLQVRGRLDSPLHF	TGTGCCAGCAGTTCCCTCCAGGTCAGGGGGCGCTTGGATTCACCCCTCCACTTT	TRBD1	TRBV28	NA	TRBJ1-6
CASSYTTGARNYEQYF	TGTGCCAGCAGTTACACGACCGGGGCGCGTAACTACGAGCAGTACTTC	NA	TRBV6-2/TRBV6-3	few	TRBJ2-7